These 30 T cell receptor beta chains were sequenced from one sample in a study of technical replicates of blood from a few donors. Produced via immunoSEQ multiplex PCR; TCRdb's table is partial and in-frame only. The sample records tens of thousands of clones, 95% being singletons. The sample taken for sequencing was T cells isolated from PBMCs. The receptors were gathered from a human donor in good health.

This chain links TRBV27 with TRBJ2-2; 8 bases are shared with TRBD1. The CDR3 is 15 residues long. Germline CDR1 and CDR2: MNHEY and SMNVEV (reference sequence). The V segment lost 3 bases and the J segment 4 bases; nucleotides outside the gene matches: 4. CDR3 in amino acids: CASSLFTGGTGELFF. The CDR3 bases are TGTGCCAGCAGTTTGTTCACAGGGGGCACCGGGGAGCTGTTTTTT.

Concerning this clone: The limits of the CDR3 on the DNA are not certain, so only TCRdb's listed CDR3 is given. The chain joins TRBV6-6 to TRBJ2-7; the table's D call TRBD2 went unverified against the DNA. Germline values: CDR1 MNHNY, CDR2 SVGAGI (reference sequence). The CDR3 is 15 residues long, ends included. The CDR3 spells CASSYWGGGTYEQYF.

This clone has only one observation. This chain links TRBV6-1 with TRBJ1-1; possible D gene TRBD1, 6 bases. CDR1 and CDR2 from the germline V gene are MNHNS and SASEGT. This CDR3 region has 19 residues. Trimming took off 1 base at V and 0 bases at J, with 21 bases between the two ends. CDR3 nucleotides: TGTGCCAGCAGTGAAGGGGGGTTTGGGACAACCCTCATGAACACTGAAGCTTTCTTT. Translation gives CASSEGGFGTTLMNTEAFF.

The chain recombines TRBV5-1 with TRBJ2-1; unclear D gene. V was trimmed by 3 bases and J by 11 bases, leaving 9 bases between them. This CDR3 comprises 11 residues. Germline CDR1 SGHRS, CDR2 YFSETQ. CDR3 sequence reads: CASSSGSKQFF. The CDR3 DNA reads TGCGCCAGCAGCTCCGGTAGCAAGCAGTTCTTC. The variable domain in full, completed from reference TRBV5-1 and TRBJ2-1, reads KAGVTQTPRYLIKTRGQQVTLSCSPISGHRSVSWYQQTPGQGLQFLFEYFSETQRNKGNFPGRFSGRQFSNSRSEMNVSTLELGDSALYLCASSSGSKQFFGPGTRLTVL.

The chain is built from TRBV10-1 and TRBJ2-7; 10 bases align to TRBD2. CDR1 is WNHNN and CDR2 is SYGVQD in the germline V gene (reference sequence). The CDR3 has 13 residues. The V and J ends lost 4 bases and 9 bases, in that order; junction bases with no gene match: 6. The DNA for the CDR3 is TGCGCCAGCAGTGCCAGCGGGAGGGGAGGGCAGTACTTC. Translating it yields CASSASGRGGQYF.

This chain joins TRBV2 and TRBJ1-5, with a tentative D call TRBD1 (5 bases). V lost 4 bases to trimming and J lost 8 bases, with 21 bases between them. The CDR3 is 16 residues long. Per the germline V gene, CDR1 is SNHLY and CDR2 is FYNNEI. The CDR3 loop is CASSASATAPVKPQHF. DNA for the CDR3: TGTGCCAGCAGTGCTAGTGCGACAGCGCCCGTTAAGCCCCAGCATTTT.

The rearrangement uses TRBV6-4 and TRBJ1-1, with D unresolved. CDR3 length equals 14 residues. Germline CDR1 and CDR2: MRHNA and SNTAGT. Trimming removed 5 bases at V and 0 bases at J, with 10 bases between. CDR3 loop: CASSTNSLNTEAFF. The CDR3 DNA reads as TGTGCCAGCAGTACCAACAGTTTGAACACTGAAGCTTTCTTT.

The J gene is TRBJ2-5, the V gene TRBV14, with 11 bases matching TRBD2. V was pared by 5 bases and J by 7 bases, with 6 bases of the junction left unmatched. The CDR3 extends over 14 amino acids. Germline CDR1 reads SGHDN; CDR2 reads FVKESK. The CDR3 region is CASSLGLAGLTQYF. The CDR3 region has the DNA TGTGCCAGCAGCTTAGGACTAGCGGGTCTGACCCAGTACTTC.

For the CDR3, the DNA is TGTGCCAGCAGTTTTACGGGGGGATCCACTTACGAGCAGTACTTC. Translation: CASSFTGGSTYEQYF. The V gene is TRBV28, the J gene TRBJ2-7, with 7 positions matching TRBD2. Germline-derived CDR1 and CDR2 are MDHEN and SYDVKM. The trim removed 3 bases at V and 4 bases at J, leaving 9 bases unmatched. The CDR3 loop spans 15 amino acids. Full variable domain (missing parts from reference TRBV28 and TRBJ2-7): DVKVTQSSRYLVKRTGEKVFLECVQDMDHENMFWYRQDPGLGLRLIYFSYDVKMKEKGDIPEGYSVSREKKERFSLILESASTNQTSMYLCASSFTGGSTYEQYFGPGTRLTVT.

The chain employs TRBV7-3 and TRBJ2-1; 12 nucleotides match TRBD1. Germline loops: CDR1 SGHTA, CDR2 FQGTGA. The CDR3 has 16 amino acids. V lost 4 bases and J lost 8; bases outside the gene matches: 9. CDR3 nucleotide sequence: TGTGCCAGCAGCTGGATGGGGGGACAGGGGGCTCATGAGCAGTTCTTC. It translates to CASSWMGGQGAHEQFF.

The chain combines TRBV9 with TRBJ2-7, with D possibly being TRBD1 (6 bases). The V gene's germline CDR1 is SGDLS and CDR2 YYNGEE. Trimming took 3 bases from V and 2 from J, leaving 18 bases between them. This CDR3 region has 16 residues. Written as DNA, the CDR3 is TGTGCCAGCAGCGCGGAACAGGGTAATGTAGCCTACGAGCAGTACTTC. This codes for CASSAEQGNVAYEQYF.

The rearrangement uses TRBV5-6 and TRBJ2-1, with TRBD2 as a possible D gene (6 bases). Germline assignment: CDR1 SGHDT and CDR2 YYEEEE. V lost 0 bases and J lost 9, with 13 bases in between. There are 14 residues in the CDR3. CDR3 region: CASSLVPTGGEQFF. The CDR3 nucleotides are TGTGCCAGCAGCTTGGTTCCAACCGGGGGTGAGCAGTTCTTC.

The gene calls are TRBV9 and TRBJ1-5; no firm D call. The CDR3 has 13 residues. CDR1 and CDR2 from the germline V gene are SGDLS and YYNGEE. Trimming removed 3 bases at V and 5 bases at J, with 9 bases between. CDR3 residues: CASSEGVDQPQHF. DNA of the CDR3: TGTGCCAGCAGCGAGGGAGTCGATCAGCCCCAGCATTTT.

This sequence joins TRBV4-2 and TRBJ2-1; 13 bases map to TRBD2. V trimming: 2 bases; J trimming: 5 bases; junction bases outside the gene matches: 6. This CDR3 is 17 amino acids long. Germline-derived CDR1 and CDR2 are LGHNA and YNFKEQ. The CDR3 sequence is CASSQSPTSGGNNEQFF. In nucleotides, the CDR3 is TGTGCCAGCAGCCAATCTCCGACTAGCGGGGGGAACAATGAGCAGTTCTTC.

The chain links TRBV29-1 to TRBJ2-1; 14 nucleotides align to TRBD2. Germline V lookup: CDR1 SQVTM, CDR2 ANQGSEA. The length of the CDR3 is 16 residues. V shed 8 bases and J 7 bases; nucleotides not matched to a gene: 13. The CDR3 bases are TGCAGCATCCGCAAGCCCAGGACTAGCGGGAGGAATGAGCAGTTCTTC. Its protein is CSIRKPRTSGRNEQFF.

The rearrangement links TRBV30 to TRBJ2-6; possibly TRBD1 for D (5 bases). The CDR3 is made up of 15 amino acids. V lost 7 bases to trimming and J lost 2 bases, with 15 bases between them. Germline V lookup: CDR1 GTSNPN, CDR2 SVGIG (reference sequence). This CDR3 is CALTDKLPGANVLTF. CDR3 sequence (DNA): TGTGCCTTGACAGATAAGTTACCTGGGGCCAACGTCCTGACTTTC. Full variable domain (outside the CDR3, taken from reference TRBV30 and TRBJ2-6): SQTIHQWPATLVQPVGSPLSLECTVEGTSNPNLYWYRQAAGRGLQLLFYSVGIGQISSEVPQNLSASRPQDRQFILSSKKLLLSDSGFYLCALTDKLPGANVLTFGAGSRLTVL.

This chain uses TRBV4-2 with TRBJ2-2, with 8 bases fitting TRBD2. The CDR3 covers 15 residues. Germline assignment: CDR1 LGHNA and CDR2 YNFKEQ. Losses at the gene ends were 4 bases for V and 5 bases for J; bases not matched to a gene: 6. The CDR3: CASSLGLGDTGELFF. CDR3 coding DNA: TGTGCCAGCAGCCTGGGACTAGGAGATACCGGGGAGCTGTTTTTT.

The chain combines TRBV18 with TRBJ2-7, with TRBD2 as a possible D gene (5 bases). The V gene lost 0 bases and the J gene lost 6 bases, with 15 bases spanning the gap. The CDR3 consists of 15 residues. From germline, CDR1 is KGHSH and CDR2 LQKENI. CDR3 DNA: TGTGCCAGCTCACCACCCCCTAGCCCTCCGAGCGAGCAGTACTTC. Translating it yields CASSPPPSPPSEQYF.

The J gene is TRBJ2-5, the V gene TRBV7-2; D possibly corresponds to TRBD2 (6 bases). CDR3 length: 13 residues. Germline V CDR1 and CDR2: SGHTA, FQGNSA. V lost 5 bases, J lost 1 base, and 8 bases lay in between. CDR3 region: CASSRGAQETQYF. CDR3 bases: TGTGCCAGCAGCCGCGGGGCCCAAGAGACCCAGTACTTC.

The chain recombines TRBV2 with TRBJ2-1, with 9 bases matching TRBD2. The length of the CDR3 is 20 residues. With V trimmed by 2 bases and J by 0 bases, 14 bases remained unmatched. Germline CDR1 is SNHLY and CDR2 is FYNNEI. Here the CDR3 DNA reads TGTGCCAGCAGTGAATTTGAGAGCGGGGGGTCGGGGAGCTCCTACAATGAGCAGTTCTTC. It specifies CASSEFESGGSGSSYNEQFF. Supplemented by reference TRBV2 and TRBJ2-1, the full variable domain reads EPEVTQTPSHQVTQMGQEVILRCVPISNHLYFYWYRQILGQKVEFLVSFYNNEISEKSEIFDDQFSVERPDGSNFTLKIRSTKLEDSAMYFCASSEFESGGSGSSYNEQFFGPGTRLTVL.

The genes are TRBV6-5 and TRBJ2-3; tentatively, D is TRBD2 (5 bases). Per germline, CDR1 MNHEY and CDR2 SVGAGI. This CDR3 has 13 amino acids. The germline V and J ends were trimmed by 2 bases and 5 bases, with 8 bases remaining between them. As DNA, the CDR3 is TGTGCCAGCAGTTACACTAGACTAGATACGCAGTATTTT. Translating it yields CASSYTRLDTQYF.

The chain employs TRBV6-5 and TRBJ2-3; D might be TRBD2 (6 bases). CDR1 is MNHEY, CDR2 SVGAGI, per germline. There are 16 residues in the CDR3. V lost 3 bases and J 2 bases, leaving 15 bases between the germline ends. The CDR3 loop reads CASSYIGGMYTDTQYF. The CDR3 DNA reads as TGTGCCAGCAGTTATATTGGGGGGATGTACACAGATACGCAGTATTTT.

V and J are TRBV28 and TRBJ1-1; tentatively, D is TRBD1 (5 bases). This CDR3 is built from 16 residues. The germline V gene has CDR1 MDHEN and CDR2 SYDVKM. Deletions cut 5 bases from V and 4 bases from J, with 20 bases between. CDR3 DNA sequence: TGTGCCAGCAGTCTACCATGGCAGGGCGTGGGCACTGAAGCTTTCTTT. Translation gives CASSLPWQGVGTEAFF.

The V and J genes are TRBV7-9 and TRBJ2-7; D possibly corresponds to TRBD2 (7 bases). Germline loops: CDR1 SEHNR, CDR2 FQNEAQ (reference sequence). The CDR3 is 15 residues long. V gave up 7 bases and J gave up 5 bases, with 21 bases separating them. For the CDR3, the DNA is TGTGCCAGCAACTATGCATCTGGGGGGGCCGACGAGCAGTACTTC. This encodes CASNYASGGADEQYF. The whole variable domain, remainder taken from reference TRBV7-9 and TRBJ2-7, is DTGVSQNPRHKITKRGQNVTFRCDPISEHNRLYWYRQTLGQGPEFLTYFQNEAQLEKSRLLSDRFSAERPKGSFSTLEIQRTEQGDSAMYLCASNYASGGADEQYFGPGTRLTVT.

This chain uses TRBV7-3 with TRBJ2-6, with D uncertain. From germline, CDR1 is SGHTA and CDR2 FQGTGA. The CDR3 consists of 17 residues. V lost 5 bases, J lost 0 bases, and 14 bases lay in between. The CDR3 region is CASSAPSWPSGANVLTF. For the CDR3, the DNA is TGTGCCAGCAGCGCCCCGTCCTGGCCCTCTGGGGCCAACGTCCTGACTTTC.

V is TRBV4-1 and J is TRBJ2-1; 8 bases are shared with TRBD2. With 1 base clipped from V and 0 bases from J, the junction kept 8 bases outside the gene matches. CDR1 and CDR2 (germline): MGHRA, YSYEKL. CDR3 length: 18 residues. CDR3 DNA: TGCGCCAGCAGCCAAGTAAGCGGGAGATCTAGCTCCTACAATGAGCAGTTCTTC. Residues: CASSQVSGRSSSYNEQFF.

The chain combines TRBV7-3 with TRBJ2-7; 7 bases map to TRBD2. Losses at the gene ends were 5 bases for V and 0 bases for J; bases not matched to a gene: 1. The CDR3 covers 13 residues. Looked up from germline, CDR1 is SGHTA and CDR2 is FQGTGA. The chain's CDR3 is CASSRDYSYEQYF. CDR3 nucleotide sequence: TGTGCCAGCAGCCGGGACTACTCCTACGAGCAGTACTTC.

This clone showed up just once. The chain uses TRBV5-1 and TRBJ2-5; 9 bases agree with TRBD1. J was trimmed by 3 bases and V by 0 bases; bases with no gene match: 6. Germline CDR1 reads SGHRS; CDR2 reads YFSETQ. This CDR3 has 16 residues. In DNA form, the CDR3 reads TGCGCCAGCAGCTTGGTCGGGACAGGGAGAGAAGAGACCCAGTACTTC. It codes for CASSLVGTGREETQYF.

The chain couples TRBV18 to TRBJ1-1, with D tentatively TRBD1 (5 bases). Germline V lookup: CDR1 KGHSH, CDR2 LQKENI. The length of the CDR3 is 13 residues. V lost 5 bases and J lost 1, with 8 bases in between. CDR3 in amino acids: CASSIGQNTEAFF. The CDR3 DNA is TGTGCCAGCTCAATAGGACAGAACACTGAAGCTTTCTTT.

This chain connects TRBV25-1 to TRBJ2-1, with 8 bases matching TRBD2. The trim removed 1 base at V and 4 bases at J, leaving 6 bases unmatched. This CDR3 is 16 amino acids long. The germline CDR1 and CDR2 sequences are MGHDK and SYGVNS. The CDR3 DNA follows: TGTGCCAGCAGTGAATGGGGTAGCGGGACATACAATGAGCAGTTCTTC. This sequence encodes CASSEWGSGTYNEQFF.